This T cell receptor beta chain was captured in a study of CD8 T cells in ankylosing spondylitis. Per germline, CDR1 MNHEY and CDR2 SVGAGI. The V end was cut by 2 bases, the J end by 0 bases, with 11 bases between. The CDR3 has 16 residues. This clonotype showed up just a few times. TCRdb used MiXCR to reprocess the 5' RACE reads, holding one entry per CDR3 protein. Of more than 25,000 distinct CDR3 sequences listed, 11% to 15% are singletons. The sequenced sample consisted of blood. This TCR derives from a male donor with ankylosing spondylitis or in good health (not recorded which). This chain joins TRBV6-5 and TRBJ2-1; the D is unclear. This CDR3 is CASSYGQPSSYNEQFF. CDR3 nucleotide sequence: TGTGCCAGCAGTTACGGGCAGCCGAGCTCCTACAATGAGCAGTTCTTC.